A single sample is the source of the 28 T cell receptor beta chains below, sequenced in a study of CD8+CD57+ T cells in acquired aplastic anemia. Investigators profiled TCR beta VDJ and CDR3 from genomic DNA template. TCRdb re-called the reads with MiXCR, one entry per CDR3 protein. The data hold under 350,000 distinct CDR3 sequences, with 45% to 70% observed a single time. Sequencing was carried out using sorted CD4+, CD8+, or CD8+CD57+ T cells (not recorded which) from PBMCs. Receptors were obtained from a human donor with severe aplastic anemia or a healthy control (not recorded which).

This clonotype came up many times. This rearrangement joins TRBV3-1 to TRBJ1-5, with D unclear. Trimming cost V 4 bases and J 11 bases, with 12 bases left between them. CDR3 length equals 12 residues. Germline V gene lookup returns CDR1 LGHDT and CDR2 YNNKEL (reference sequence). The CDR3 spells CASSPDGLTQHF. The CDR3 nucleotides are TGTGCCAGCAGCCCCGATGGTTTGACCCAGCATTTT.

This clonotype was counted between two and nine times. The V call is TRBV6-1, the J call TRBJ2-7; D uncertain. The CDR3 spans 14 residues. V was shortened by 1 base and J by 3 bases, with 10 bases between the two germline ends. CDR1 and CDR2 from the germline V gene are MNHNS and SASEGT. CDR3 in amino acids: CASSEGGYLYEQYF. The CDR3 DNA follows: TGTGCCAGCAGTGAAGGAGGCTACCTCTACGAGCAGTACTTC.

This clonotype was seen many times. The chain recombines TRBV5-1 with TRBJ2-3; D is unresolved. V lost 0 bases and J 7 bases, leaving 18 bases between the germline ends. Germline V gene lookup returns CDR1 SGHRS and CDR2 YFSETQ. This CDR3 region has 16 residues. This CDR3 reads CASSLARARLGNTQYF. The DNA of the CDR3 is TGCGCCAGCAGCTTGGCCCGGGCCCGCCTGGGGAATACGCAGTATTTT.

This clonotype was counted many times. This chain connects TRBV10-3 to TRBJ1-1; unclear D gene. CDR1 and CDR2 from the germline V gene are ENHRY and SYGVKD. V gave up 5 bases and J gave up 0 bases, with 4 bases separating them. This CDR3 region has 12 residues. As DNA, the CDR3 is TGTGCCATCAGTCCGATGAACACTGAAGCTTTCTTT. It specifies CAISPMNTEAFF.

J is TRBJ1-1 and V is TRBV7-2; no definite D call. CDR3 length: 13 residues. Germline lookup yields CDR1 SGHTA and CDR2 FQGNSA. Trimming removed 4 bases at V and 1 base at J, with 7 bases between. CDR3: CASSYNTNTEAFF. The CDR3 nucleotides read TGTGCCAGCAGCTATAACACGAACACTGAAGCTTTCTTT.

This clonotype was seen many times. The gene calls are TRBV4-1 and TRBJ2-5; D remains ambiguous. CDR1 MGHRA and CDR2 YSYEKL come from the germline V gene. Trimming took 0 bases from V and 2 from J, leaving 10 bases between them. CDR3 length: 15 amino acids. CDR3 sequence (DNA): TGCGCCAGCAGCCAAGAAACGCCACCTCAAGAGACCCAGTACTTC. This gives the protein CASSQETPPQETQYF.

Many counts were recorded for this clonotype. The rearrangement uses TRBV9 and TRBJ2-5, with D tentatively TRBD1 or TRBD2 (7 bases each). Between the trimmed V and J ends, which lost 0 bases and 5 bases, there was a span of 20 bases. Germline V gene lookup returns CDR1 SGDLS and CDR2 YYNGEE. CDR3 length: 17 amino acids. CDR3 sequence reads: CASSVGPAGRGRETQYF. The CDR3, as DNA: TGTGCCAGCAGCGTAGGACCCGCAGGGAGGGGGCGTGAGACCCAGTACTTC.

The chain couples TRBV5-1 to TRBJ1-4; 10 positions agree with TRBD1. The CDR3 contains 16 residues. Per the germline V gene, CDR1 is SGHRS and CDR2 is YFSETQ. V was pared by 4 bases and J by 4 bases, with 7 bases of the junction left unmatched. The CDR3 DNA reads TGCGCCAGCAGCATGGGACAGGGGATAGGTAATGAAAAACTGTTTTTT. Translating it yields CASSMGQGIGNEKLFF. Full variable domain (outside the CDR3, taken from reference TRBV5-1 and TRBJ1-4): KAGVTQTPRYLIKTRGQQVTLSCSPISGHRSVSWYQQTPGQGLQFLFEYFSETQRNKGNFPGRFSGRQFSNSRSEMNVSTLELGDSALYLCASSMGQGIGNEKLFFGSGTQLSVL.

The genes are TRBV7-8 and TRBJ1-5; D not resolved. CDR1 and CDR2 from the germline V gene are SGHVS and FQNEAQ. The CDR3 has 13 amino acids. Trimming cost V 1 base and J 11 bases, with 12 bases left between them. This chain's CDR3 is CASSLETSASQHF. The CDR3 region has the DNA TGTGCCAGCAGCTTAGAAACGAGCGCGTCCCAGCATTTT.

This clonotype was observed at least ten times. This chain uses TRBV19 with TRBJ1-2; 7 positions agree with TRBD1. The junction had 12 bases not matched to a gene; V was cut back by 8 bases and J by 9 bases. The CDR3 spans 13 residues. Germline V gene lookup returns CDR1 LNHDA and CDR2 SQIVND (reference sequence). The CDR3 nucleotides are TGTGCCAGTGGCATGGGACAGCGTCTGAGCTACACCTTC. It specifies CASGMGQRLSYTF.

The rearrangement links TRBV10-3 to TRBJ2-1, with unresolved D. Trimming pared 5 bases from V and 0 bases from J, leaving 11 bases between. The CDR3 is 15 amino acids. Per germline, CDR1 ENHRY and CDR2 SYGVKD. CDR3 residues: CAISSPTSSYNEQFF. CDR3 nucleotide sequence: TGTGCCATCAGTTCCCCTACCAGCTCCTACAATGAGCAGTTCTTC.

V and J are TRBV2 and TRBJ1-4, with 8 bases fitting TRBD1. The V and J ends lost 7 bases and 7 bases, in that order; junction bases with no gene match: 8. CDR3 length: 14 amino acids. Germline CDR1 is SNHLY and CDR2 is FYNNEI. The CDR3 sequence: CASKDLGQAEKLFF. The CDR3 bases are TGTGCCAGCAAGGACCTGGGACAGGCTGAAAAACTGTTTTTT.

The chain has TRBV7-2 and TRBJ1-2; the match to TRBD1 covers 7 bases. J gave up 7 bases and V 3 bases, and 8 bases lay outside the gene matches. Germline V CDR1 and CDR2: SGHTA, FQGNSA. CDR3 length: 14 residues. CDR3 sequence: CASSFVGQARGYTF. For the CDR3, the DNA is TGTGCCAGCAGCTTCGTAGGACAGGCCCGTGGCTACACCTTC. The full variable domain, completed using reference TRBV7-2 and TRBJ1-2, is GAGVSQSPSNKVTEKGKDVELRCDPISGHTALYWYRQSLGQGLEFLIYFQGNSAPDKSGLPSDRFSAERTGGSVSTLTIQRTQQEDSAVYLCASSFVGQARGYTFGSGTRLTVV.

This rearrangement joins TRBV19 to TRBJ2-3; D gene uncertain. This CDR3 spans 15 amino acids. Germline assignment: CDR1 LNHDA and CDR2 SQIVND (reference sequence). Trimming removed 2 bases from V and 0 bases from J, with 9 bases in between. The CDR3 nucleotides read TGTGCCAGTAGTATAACTTCCTACAGCACAGATACGCAGTATTTT. Protein sequence: CASSITSYSTDTQYF.

This clonotype was detected only once. The V and J genes are TRBV7-9 and TRBJ2-7; TRBD1 agrees at 9 bases. The junction had 8 bases not matched to a gene; V was cut back by 5 bases and J by 3 bases. The CDR3 covers 15 residues. Germline loops: CDR1 SEHNR, CDR2 FQNEAQ (reference sequence). The CDR3 region has the DNA TGTGCCAGCAGCGCCGGGACAGGGCTTCTCTACGAGCAGTACTTC. Protein product: CASSAGTGLLYEQYF.

V is TRBV19 and J is TRBJ1-6; D is unresolved. Germline loops: CDR1 LNHDA, CDR2 SQIVND (reference sequence). CDR3 size: 13 residues. The V gene lost 6 bases and the J gene lost 7 bases, with 10 bases spanning the gap. CDR3: CASRDPPNSPLHF. CDR3 nucleotide sequence: TGTGCCAGTAGAGACCCGCCAAATTCACCCCTCCACTTT.

This clonotype was seen more than once but under ten times. CDR3 protein: CATSDPGTGYGYTF. In DNA, the CDR3 is TGTGCCACCAGTGATCCAGGGACAGGGTACGGCTACACCTTC. This chain joins TRBV24-1 and TRBJ1-2; TRBD1 matches at 9 bases. Germline-derived CDR1 and CDR2 are KGHDR and SFDVKD. This CDR3 is built from 14 residues. After removal of 3 bases from V and 8 bases from J, the junction contained 6 bases not matched to a gene.

This clonotype was seen ten or more times. V gene TRBV3-1 combines with J gene TRBJ2-7, with D perhaps matching TRBD2 (5 bases). Trimming took 0 bases from V and 9 from J, leaving 9 bases between them. Germline V gene lookup returns CDR1 LGHDT and CDR2 YNNKEL (reference sequence). The length of the CDR3 is 12 residues. This chain's CDR3 is CASSQEGARQYF. CDR3 nucleotides: TGTGCCAGCAGCCAAGAGGGAGCCCGGCAGTACTTC.

This chain joins TRBV10-3 and TRBJ2-1; D possibly corresponds to TRBD2 (6 bases). The CDR3 loop spans 17 amino acids. The V and J ends lost 0 bases and 0 bases respectively, with 12 bases between them. Germline CDR1 ENHRY, CDR2 SYGVKD. In nucleotides, the CDR3 is TGTGCCATCAGTGAGTCGGTGGCGGGGAGCTCCTACAATGAGCAGTTCTTC. Translated, it gives CAISESVAGSSYNEQFF.

This clonotype came up many times. The chain combines TRBV5-8 with TRBJ2-3; 9 bases align to TRBD2. In germline, CDR1 is SGHTS, CDR2 YDEGEE. Losses at the gene ends were 0 bases for V and 4 bases for J; bases not matched to a gene: 3. The CDR3 covers 15 residues. The CDR3, as DNA: TGTGCCAGCAGCTTGGGTAGCGGGGGTTCAGATACGCAGTATTTT. Its translation: CASSLGSGGSDTQYF.

With respect to this clonotype: A much larger clone differs from this one at a single base, so this may be a read error. J is TRBJ2-3 and V is TRBV12-5, with D unresolved. The V gene's germline CDR1 is LGHNT and CDR2 FRNRAP. CDR3 length: 16 amino acids. In nucleotides, the CDR3 is TGTGCCAGCAGTTTTGGCGGTAGAGGTGATACAGATACGCAGTATTTT. It translates to CASSFGGRGDTDTQYF.

The rearrangement uses TRBV2 and TRBJ2-1; 10 nucleotides agree with TRBD2. CDR3 length equals 14 residues. Germline trimming cut 7 bases from V and 2 bases from J; bases unmatched to any gene: 2. Germline loops: CDR1 SNHLY, CDR2 FYNNEI. The CDR3, as DNA: TGTGCCAGCAAAGGACTAGCGGCCTACAATGAGCAGTTCTTC. Amino acid sequence: CASKGLAAYNEQFF. Together with reference TRBV2 and TRBJ2-1, the CDR3 gives the full variable domain: EPEVTQTPSHQVTQMGQEVILRCVPISNHLYFYWYRQILGQKVEFLVSFYNNEISEKSEIFDDQFSVERPDGSNFTLKIRSTKLEDSAMYFCASKGLAAYNEQFFGPGTRLTVL.

The J gene is TRBJ1-5, the V gene TRBV7-6, with 8 bases matching TRBD1. Per the germline V gene, CDR1 is SGHVS and CDR2 is FNYEAQ. The CDR3 consists of 13 residues. V was clipped by 6 bases and J by 4 bases; unmatched bases: 2. CDR3 sequence (DNA): TGTGCCAGCAGTCAGGGGGCGAATCAGCCCCAGCATTTT. It is translated as CASSQGANQPQHF.

The chain joins TRBV10-3 to TRBJ1-3; D perhaps matches TRBD1 (5 bases). This CDR3 contains 12 residues. Germline CDR1 ENHRY, CDR2 SYGVKD. V dropped 10 bases and J dropped 0 bases, with 7 bases sitting between them. The CDR3 is CATGLSGNTIYF. In DNA form, the CDR3 reads TGTGCCACGGGACTCTCTGGAAACACCATATATTTT.

This clonotype was counted at least ten times. At one end the junction does not follow the germline gene, possibly because of a read error. V and J are TRBV7-9 and TRBJ2-7; unclear D gene. CDR3 length: 13 residues. Germline CDR1 reads SEHNR; CDR2 reads FQNEAQ (reference sequence). CDR3 sequence: CASSSSSAPDRDF. The CDR3 coding sequence is TGTGCCAGCAGCTCCTCCTCGGCACCTGACCGGGACTTC.

The chain joins TRBV20-1 to TRBJ2-7, with a possible D match to TRBD1 (7 bases). The ends were cut back, 8 bases at V and 9 bases at J, with 17 bases in the middle. Germline CDR1 DFQATT, CDR2 SNEGSKA (reference sequence). The CDR3 runs to 11 residues. CDR3 protein: CSRSQGGGQYF. CDR3 bases: TGCAGTAGGTCTCAGGGGGGAGGGCAGTACTTC.

This rearrangement joins TRBV5-1 to TRBJ1-6; 8 positions agree with TRBD1. The length of the CDR3 is 17 residues. Trimming at V came to 4 bases and at J to 1 base, leaving 7 bases not matched to a gene. Germline CDR1 SGHRS, CDR2 YFSETQ. The CDR3 reads CASSTGQGSSYNSPLHF. The CDR3 region has the DNA TGCGCCAGCAGCACCGGACAGGGTTCGTCCTATAATTCACCCCTCCACTTT.

The chain couples TRBV15 to TRBJ1-2; 10 bases line up with TRBD1. The V and J ends lost 0 bases and 6 bases, in that order; junction bases with no gene match: 16. CDR1 and CDR2 from the germline V gene are LNHNV and YYDKDF (reference sequence). The CDR3 loop spans 19 amino acids. CDR3 DNA sequence: TGTGCCACCAGCAGAGATGGAGGTACCCGAGGACAGGGGGTCGATGGCTACACCTTC. Its protein product is CATSRDGGTRGQGVDGYTF.